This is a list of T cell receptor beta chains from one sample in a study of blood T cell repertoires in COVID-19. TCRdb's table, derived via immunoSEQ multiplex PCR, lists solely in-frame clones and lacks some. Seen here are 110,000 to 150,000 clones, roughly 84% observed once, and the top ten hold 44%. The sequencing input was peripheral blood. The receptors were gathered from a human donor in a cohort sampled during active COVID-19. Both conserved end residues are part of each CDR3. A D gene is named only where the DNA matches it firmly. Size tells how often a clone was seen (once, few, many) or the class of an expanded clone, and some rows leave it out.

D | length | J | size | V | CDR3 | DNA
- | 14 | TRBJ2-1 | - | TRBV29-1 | CSAIRQDFRNEQFF | TGCAGCGCTATAAGACAGGATTTCCGCAATGAGCAGTTCTTC
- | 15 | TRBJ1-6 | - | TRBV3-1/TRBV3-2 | CASNKPSSYNSPLHF | TGTGCCAGCAACAAACCCAGCTCCTATAATTCACCCCTCCACTTT
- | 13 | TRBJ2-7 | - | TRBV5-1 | CASRPGGSYEQYF | TGCGCCAGCCGTCCCGGCGGTTCCTACGAGCAGTACTTC
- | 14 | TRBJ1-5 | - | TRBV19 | CASSEGRDNQPQHF | TGTGCCAGTAGTGAAGGACGGGACAATCAGCCCCAGCATTTT
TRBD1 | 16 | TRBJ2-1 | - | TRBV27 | CASSPLDRGSYNEQFF | TGTGCCAGCAGTCCCCTGGACAGGGGCTCCTACAATGAGCAGTTCTTC
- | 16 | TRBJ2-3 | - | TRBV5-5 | CASSPPRGGGTDTQYF | TGTGCCAGCAGCCCCCCCCGTGGAGGAGGCACAGATACGCAGTATTTT
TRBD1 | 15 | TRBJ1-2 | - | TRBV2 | CASSEAERDRYGYTF | TGTGCCAGCAGTGAAGCGGAACGGGACAGATATGGCTACACCTTC
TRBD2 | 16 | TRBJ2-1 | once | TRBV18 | CASSYNGREPYNEQFF | TGTGCCAGCTCCTATAACGGGCGGGAGCCCTACAATGAGCAGTTCTTC
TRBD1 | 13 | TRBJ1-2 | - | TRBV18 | CASSRDRESGYTF | TGTGCCAGCTCACGGGACAGGGAAAGCGGCTACACCTTC
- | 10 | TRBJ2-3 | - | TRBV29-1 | CSGSEDTQYF | TGCAGCGGCAGCGAAGATACGCAGTATTTT
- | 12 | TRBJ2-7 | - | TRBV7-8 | CASSLGVPEQYF | TGTGCCAGCAGCTTGGGAGTTCCCGAGCAGTACTTC